These 23 T cell receptor beta chains originate from one sample sequenced in a study of cytomegalovirus exposure and HLA in healthy donors. The PCR employed 60 Vbeta primers together with 13 Jbeta primers. Data came from immunoSEQ multiplex PCR; TCRdb stores just in-frame clones and leaves some out. This table has around 100,000 clones, roughly 70% appearing once. The sequenced material came from PBMCs. Source of these receptors: a woman aged 50 to 65 in good health and CMV-seronegative.

The chain joins TRBV5-4 to TRBJ2-5, with 7 bases that match TRBD1. Trimming cost V 3 bases and J 1 base; bases outside gene matches: 3. The length of the CDR3 is 14 residues. The germline V gene encodes CDR1 SGHNT and CDR2 YYREEE (reference sequence). The CDR3 spells CASSSGQSQETQYF. The CDR3 region has the DNA TGTGCCAGCAGCTCGGGACAGTCCCAAGAGACCCAGTACTTC.

CDR3 in DNA: TGTGCCAGCAGCCCAGAAGGGGGAGCGGGGGGTCCGGAAGGCTACACCTTC. Translated: CASSPEGGAGGPEGYTF. The chain joins TRBV5-4 to TRBJ1-2; possibly TRBD1 for D (6 bases). CDR1 and CDR2 from the germline V gene are SGHNT and YYREEE (reference sequence). Trimming removed 4 bases from V and 8 bases from J, with 27 bases in between. The CDR3 sequence is 17 residues long.

As to this clone: Other DNA sequences from this sample encode an identical CDR3 as well. V is TRBV5-1 and J is TRBJ2-2, with D tentatively TRBD1 (5 bases). CDR1 is SGHRS and CDR2 is YFSETQ in the germline V gene. The V and J ends lost 2 bases and 3 bases respectively, with 11 bases between them. There are 15 residues in the CDR3. CDR3 coding DNA: TGCGCCAGCAGCTTAAGGGGCCGCGACACCGGGGAGCTGTTTTTT. This encodes CASSLRGRDTGELFF.

The V and J genes are TRBV7-3 and TRBJ2-1, with a possible D match to TRBD2 (5 bases). V gave up 2 bases and J gave up 7 bases, with 9 bases separating them. Germline V CDR1 and CDR2: SGHTA, FQGTGA. CDR3 length: 13 residues. CDR3 loop: CASSLFSENEQFF. For the CDR3, the DNA is TGTGCCAGCAGCTTATTTAGCGAAAATGAGCAGTTCTTC.

This clone was picked up one time. The chain couples TRBV7-9 to TRBJ2-4, with 9 bases matching TRBD1. This CDR3 comprises 14 residues. Unmatched junction bases numbered 5, after V lost 6 bases and J lost 5 bases. Germline V gene sequence: CDR1 SEHNR, CDR2 FQNEAQ (reference sequence). The CDR3 loop is CASRPGQGQNIQYF. The CDR3 region has the DNA TGTGCCAGCAGGCCGGGACAGGGACAAAACATTCAGTACTTC.

Here the CDR3 reads CSVRTQGSGYTF. For the CDR3, the DNA is TGCAGCGTACGAACACAGGGTAGCGGCTACACCTTC. This sequence joins TRBV29-1 and TRBJ1-2; D might be TRBD1 (6 bases). CDR1 and CDR2 from the germline V gene are SQVTM and ANQGSEA. The CDR3 covers 12 residues. The V and J ends lost 6 bases and 8 bases respectively, with 16 bases between them. Full variable domain (remainder filled in from reference TRBV29-1 and TRBJ1-2): SAVISQKPSRDICQRGTSLTIQCQVDSQVTMMFWYRQQPGQSLTLIATANQGSEATYESGFVIDKFPISRPNLTFSTLTVSNMSPEDSSIYLCSVRTQGSGYTFGSGTRLTVV.

CDR3 protein: CASKRGLGTGRSYEQYF. The CDR3 DNA reads as TGTGCCAGCAAAAGAGGTTTGGGGACAGGGAGATCCTACGAGCAGTACTTC. The genes are TRBV27 and TRBJ2-7; 9 nucleotides align to TRBD1. From germline, CDR1 is MNHEY and CDR2 SMNVEV (reference sequence). CDR3 length equals 17 residues. V shed 7 bases, J shed 1 base, and the junction held 14 bases outside the gene matches.

This clone was found a few times. Germline and junction disagree at one end, which may indicate a read error. The rearrangement links TRBV6-1 to TRBJ1-5; 10 nucleotides match TRBD1. CDR1 and CDR2 (germline): MNHNS, SASEGT. The CDR3 contains 15 residues. The CDR3: CAGSRGTGANQSQHF. As DNA, the CDR3 is TGTGCCGGCTCCCGGGGGACAGGGGCCAATCAGTCCCAGCATTTT.

Remarks on this clone: At one end, the junction sequence differs from germline, possibly due to a read error. The chain combines TRBV2 with TRBJ2-3; 8 bases align to TRBD1. CDR1 SNHLY and CDR2 FYNNEI come from the germline V gene. CDR3 length: 15 amino acids. This CDR3 reads CASSEDRGFTDTQYF. CDR3 nucleotides: TGTGCCAGCAGCGAAGACAGGGGCTTCACAGATACGCAGTATTTT.

In its sample, this clone was seen a few times. The genes are TRBV13 and TRBJ2-1; perhaps TRBD2 as D (5 bases). This CDR3 spans 16 amino acids. The germline V and J ends were trimmed by 8 bases and 7 bases, with 24 bases remaining between them. Per the germline V gene, CDR1 is PRHDT and CDR2 is FYEKMQ (reference sequence). The CDR3 sequence is CASLRVDSLPRNEQFF. As DNA, the CDR3 is TGTGCCAGCCTGAGGGTGGACTCCTTACCTCGGAATGAGCAGTTCTTC.

The chain recombines TRBV7-2 with TRBJ2-7, with D possibly being TRBD2 (5 bases). The CDR3 totals 13 residues. V dropped 4 bases and J dropped 7 bases, with 14 bases sitting between them. The germline gives CDR1 SGHTA, CDR2 FQGNSA. The CDR3 DNA sequence: TGTGCCAGCAGCTCCGGGGTTTTAAGGGAGCAGTACTTC. Protein product: CASSSGVLREQYF.

The rearrangement joins TRBV30 to TRBJ2-2, with D unresolved. The length of the CDR3 is 17 residues. Trimming took off 0 bases at V and 5 bases at J, with 19 bases between the two ends. Germline assignment: CDR1 GTSNPN and CDR2 SVGIG (reference sequence). The CDR3 DNA sequence: TGTGCCTGGAGTGTATTTCCCCCTGGAACGCGGACCGGGGAGCTGTTTTTT. It encodes CAWSVFPPGTRTGELFF.

This rearrangement joins TRBV30 to TRBJ1-5; 7 bases are shared with TRBD1. V was clipped by 5 bases and J by 3 bases; unmatched bases: 1. There are 12 residues in the CDR3. Germline CDR1 and CDR2: GTSNPN and SVGIG (reference sequence). The CDR3 coding sequence is TGTGCCTGGGACAGGGACAATCAGCCCCAGCATTTT. Residues: CAWDRDNQPQHF.

This clone occurred once. This sequence joins TRBV6-1 and TRBJ1-4; 10 nucleotides agree with TRBD1. This CDR3 contains 16 residues. Per the germline V gene, CDR1 is MNHNS and CDR2 is SASEGT. V was pared by 0 bases and J by 6 bases, with 4 bases of the junction left unmatched. CDR3 amino acids: CASSEAIGQGDEKLFF. As DNA, the CDR3 is TGTGCCAGCAGTGAAGCAATAGGACAGGGGGATGAAAAACTGTTTTTT.

J is TRBJ2-7 and V is TRBV11-3; 8 positions match TRBD1. Unmatched junction bases numbered 10, after V lost 4 bases and J lost 2 bases. Germline lookup yields CDR1 SGHNT and CDR2 YENEEA. The CDR3 length is 16 residues. DNA of the CDR3: TGTGCCAGCAGCTCATCAGACAGGGGATATACCTACGAGCAGTACTTC. It encodes CASSSSDRGYTYEQYF.

The chain combines TRBV5-1 with TRBJ2-3, with 8 bases aligning to TRBD2. Per germline, CDR1 SGHRS and CDR2 YFSETQ. J gave up 0 bases and V 4 bases, and 7 bases lay outside the gene matches. The CDR3 totals 16 residues. The CDR3 reads CASSPRPGGSTDTQYF. The CDR3 DNA reads TGCGCCAGCAGCCCCCGGCCGGGGGGGAGCACAGATACGCAGTATTTT.

V and J are TRBV5-6 and TRBJ2-5; 8 nucleotides match TRBD2. V shed 4 bases and J 5 bases; nucleotides not matched to a gene: 4. The CDR3 runs 13 residues. Germline V CDR1 and CDR2: SGHDT, YYEEEE. The CDR3 bases are TGTGCCAGCAGCGTTAGCGGGGTTGAGACCCAGTACTTC. Amino acids: CASSVSGVETQYF.

The chain has TRBV5-8 and TRBJ2-3; D is undetermined. There are 14 residues in the CDR3. The germline V gene encodes CDR1 SGHTS and CDR2 YDEGEE. V lost 5 bases and J lost 0, with 10 bases in between. CDR3 residues: CASRERTSTDTQYF. For the CDR3, the DNA is TGTGCCAGCAGGGAGCGAACTAGCACAGATACGCAGTATTTT.

This clone has more than one count but fewer than ten. The J gene is TRBJ2-1, the V gene TRBV9; D may be TRBD2 (5 bases). CDR1 is SGDLS, CDR2 YYNGEE, per germline. The V gene lost 0 bases and the J gene lost 10 bases, with 11 bases spanning the gap. The CDR3 spans 13 residues. DNA for the CDR3: TGTGCCAGCAGCGTAGGACGGGGAGTGGAGCAGTTCTTC. It codes for CASSVGRGVEQFF.

The J gene is TRBJ2-5, the V gene TRBV7-8; D gene uncertain. Germline CDR1 reads SGHVS; CDR2 reads FQNEAQ. The length of the CDR3 is 11 residues. Trimming left V 3 bases short and J 5 bases short, with 4 bases between. CDR3 bases: TGTGCCAGCAGCTTGTCGGAGACCCAGTACTTC. As protein: CASSLSETQYF.

This clone was counted between two and nine times. The rearrangement uses TRBV2 and TRBJ1-3; D unresolved. Deletions cut 7 bases from V and 0 bases from J, with 10 bases between. The length of the CDR3 is 14 residues. Germline CDR1 SNHLY, CDR2 FYNNEI. CDR3: CASTGAISGNTIYF. CDR3 bases: TGTGCCAGCACCGGAGCCATCTCTGGAAACACCATATATTTT.

The J gene is TRBJ1-4, the V gene TRBV7-9; the match to TRBD1 covers 8 bases. The germline V gene encodes CDR1 SEHNR and CDR2 FQNEAQ (reference sequence). Trimming cost V 3 bases and J 9 bases; bases outside gene matches: 6. This CDR3 has 14 amino acids. CDR3 region: CASSLRGTGQKLFF. The DNA of the CDR3 is TGTGCCAGCAGCTTGAGAGGGACAGGCCAAAAACTGTTTTTT.

The chain is built from TRBV9 and TRBJ2-3, with 9 bases aligning to TRBD1. This CDR3 has 16 residues. The ends lost 0 bases at V and 2 bases at J; junction bases unmatched: 4. Germline V lookup: CDR1 SGDLS, CDR2 YYNGEE. This CDR3 reads CASSVVRDRATDTQYF. The DNA for the CDR3 is TGTGCCAGCAGCGTAGTAAGGGACAGGGCCACAGATACGCAGTATTTT.